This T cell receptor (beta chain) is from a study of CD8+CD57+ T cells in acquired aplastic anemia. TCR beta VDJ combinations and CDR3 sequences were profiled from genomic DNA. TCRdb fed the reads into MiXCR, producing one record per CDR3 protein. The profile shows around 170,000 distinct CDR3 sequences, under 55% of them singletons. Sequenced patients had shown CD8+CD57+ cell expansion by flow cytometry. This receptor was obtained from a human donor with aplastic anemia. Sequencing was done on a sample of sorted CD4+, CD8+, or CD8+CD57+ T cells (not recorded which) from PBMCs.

This CDR3 reads CSARTGTANTGELFF. The CDR3 nucleotides read TGCAGTGCTAGAACCGGGACAGCGAACACCGGGGAGCTGTTTTTT. The chain couples TRBV20-1 to TRBJ2-2; 7 bases map to TRBD1. Trimming removed 2 bases from V and 0 bases from J; junction bases left unmatched: 3. Germline V gene data show CDR1 as DFQATT and CDR2 as SNEGSKA (reference sequence). CDR3 length: 15 residues.